This T cell receptor (beta chain) was recovered during a study of T-cell memory formation after mild COVID-19. Concerning this clonotype: Its target is not known.

Trimming removed 4 bases from V and 5 bases from J, with 17 bases in between. Germline V gene data show CDR1 as SGHNT and CDR2 as YYREEE (reference sequence). The CDR3 runs to 15 residues. General study results and limits: Contracting clones from day 15 to 85 showed balanced CD4/CD8; later expanders favored CD4+.

One entry per CDR3 protein, called by TCRdb with MiXCR from the 5' RACE reads. In the table there are roughly 200,000 distinct CDR3 sequences, around 18% of which are singletons. This chain connects TRBV5-4 to TRBJ2-3, with D tentatively TRBD1 or TRBD2 (5 bases each). The origin of this receptor is an adult woman who had mild COVID-19 (a few samples of this study predate the infection). Cell type and time point are not known. The sample consisted of PBMCs or a T cell subset sorted from them (not recorded which). CDR3 sequence reads: CASSADFSGIDTQYF. DNA for the CDR3: TGTGCCAGCAGCGCGGACTTCTCAGGGATAGATACGCAGTATTTT.